One sample yielded the 25 T cell receptor beta chains listed below, sequenced in a study of T cells after yellow fever vaccination. Via MiXCR, TCRdb re-called the 5' RACE reads, giving one row per CDR3 protein. The sample records 310,000 or so distinct CDR3 sequences, around 6.8% being singletons. The source was PBMCs, collected about 41 days after the first yellow fever vaccination. The receptor source for this set is a man between 18 and 29 years old who received the YFV17D yellow fever vaccine.

In its sample, this clonotype was seen a few times. The chain has TRBV20-1 and TRBJ1-1; D is unresolved. Germline V gives CDR1 DFQATT, CDR2 SNEGSKA (reference sequence). The CDR3 sequence is 14 residues long. Trimming pared 6 bases from V and 1 base from J, leaving 15 bases between. Here the CDR3 reads CSAKKGSRNTEAFF. In DNA, the CDR3 is TGCAGTGCGAAAAAGGGTAGCAGGAACACTGAAGCTTTCTTT.

The V call is TRBV3-1, the J call TRBJ2-2; possible D gene TRBD1, 5 bases. Per germline, CDR1 LGHDT and CDR2 YNNKEL (reference sequence). The length of the CDR3 is 15 residues. The V end was cut by 6 bases, the J end by 1 base, with 12 bases between. CDR3 protein: CASSGRTRNTGELFF. In nucleotides, the CDR3 is TGTGCCAGCAGTGGCCGGACACGGAACACCGGGGAGCTGTTTTTT.

This clonotype occurred a few times. The CDR3 region has the DNA TGTGCCAGCAGCGCTAGCGGCCCAAACACAGATACGCAGTATTTT. Protein sequence: CASSASGPNTDTQYF. The chain uses TRBV7-2 and TRBJ2-3, with 7 nucleotides matching TRBD2. The V gene end was trimmed by 5 bases and the J gene end by 2 bases; junction bases not matched to a gene: 7. The CDR3 loop spans 15 amino acids. Germline CDR1 is SGHTA and CDR2 is FQGNSA.

In its sample, this clonotype was seen many times. The rearrangement uses TRBV6-5 and TRBJ1-2; D gene ambiguous. The CDR3 runs 15 residues. Trimming removed 0 bases at V and 6 bases at J, with 14 bases between. Germline lookup yields CDR1 MNHEY and CDR2 SVGAGI. CDR3 amino acids: CASSYSLGGLDGYTF. The DNA for the CDR3 is TGTGCCAGCAGTTACTCCCTCGGAGGGCTGGATGGCTACACCTTC.

V is TRBV6-1 and J is TRBJ1-1; D is unclear. V gave up 7 bases and J gave up 0 bases, with 9 bases separating them. Germline-derived CDR1 and CDR2 are MNHNS and SASEGT. CDR3 length equals 13 residues. CDR3 loop: CASNDYMNTEAFF. Written as DNA, the CDR3 is TGTGCCAGCAATGACTACATGAACACTGAAGCTTTCTTT.

This clonotype showed up many times. V usage is TRBV7-2 and J usage is TRBJ2-2, with unresolved D. Trimming stripped 4 bases from V and 6 bases from J, with 6 bases between. There are 12 residues in the CDR3. Germline loops: CDR1 SGHTA, CDR2 FQGNSA. This CDR3 reads CASSWWAGELFF. CDR3 DNA sequence: TGTGCCAGCAGCTGGTGGGCCGGGGAGCTGTTTTTT.

This clonotype has only a few counts. The rearrangement links TRBV29-1 to TRBJ2-1; 7 nucleotides line up with TRBD2. The CDR3 is 14 residues long. The junction had 16 bases not matched to a gene; V was cut back by 7 bases and J by 10 bases. CDR1 is SQVTM and CDR2 is ANQGSEA in the germline V gene. DNA of the CDR3: TGCAGCGCCCGGCTAGCGGAGGGGCTAGAGGAGCAGTTCTTC. Its protein is CSARLAEGLEEQFF.

This clonotype showed up just a few times. The chain carries TRBV7-2 and TRBJ2-7, with D perhaps matching TRBD1 (6 bases). Germline values: CDR1 SGHTA, CDR2 FQGNSA. V shed 5 bases and J shed 4 bases, with 15 bases lying between them. The CDR3 covers 14 residues. The CDR3 nucleotides read TGTGCCAGCAGCCCCCTGGAACAGGGTTACGAGCAGTACGTC. This sequence encodes CASSPLEQGYEQYV.

The chain employs TRBV24-1 and TRBJ2-7; unclear D gene. Germline V gives CDR1 KGHDR, CDR2 SFDVKD. This CDR3 contains 19 residues. The ends were cut back, 5 bases at V and 2 bases at J, with 27 bases in the middle. The CDR3 nucleotides are TGTGCCACCAGTGGAGTAACACCTCAGCCGCCCCTCCGGACCTACGAGCAGTACGTC. Encoded protein: CATSGVTPQPPLRTYEQYV.

This clonotype was observed many times. The V and J genes are TRBV6-2 or TRBV6-3 and TRBJ1-1; D unresolved. In germline, CDR1 is MNHEY, CDR2 SVGEGT. The CDR3 totals 13 residues. V lost 8 bases and J 6 bases, leaving 16 bases between the germline ends. The CDR3 region is CASWGWGSPEAFF. The CDR3 DNA reads TGTGCCAGCTGGGGTTGGGGAAGCCCTGAAGCTTTCTTT.

The rearrangement links TRBV7-6 to TRBJ2-1; TRBD2 is a possible D gene (5 bases). The germline V gene encodes CDR1 SGHVS and CDR2 FNYEAQ. The CDR3 extends over 12 amino acids. Trimming took off 5 bases at V and 8 bases at J, with 10 bases between the two ends. The CDR3 protein is CASSRAEDEQFF. DNA for the CDR3: TGTGCCAGCAGCCGCGCGGAGGATGAGCAGTTCTTC.

This clonotype showed up just a few times. The chain employs TRBV20-1 and TRBJ2-5; D not resolved. The germline V and J ends were trimmed by 3 bases and 1 base, with 15 bases remaining between them. There are 15 residues in the CDR3. The V gene's germline CDR1 is DFQATT and CDR2 SNEGSKA (reference sequence). CDR3: CSARGSPRAQETQYF. CDR3 nucleotides: TGCAGTGCTAGGGGGTCCCCCCGGGCCCAAGAGACCCAGTACTTC.

The chain links TRBV7-9 to TRBJ2-4, with unresolved D. The CDR3 has 15 residues. Germline assignment: CDR1 SEHNR and CDR2 FQNEAQ (reference sequence). V was trimmed by 5 bases and J by 1 base, leaving 12 bases between them. CDR3 DNA sequence: TGTGCCAGCAGCCTTGTCCCGGAGGCCAAAAACATTCAGTACTTC. Translated, it gives CASSLVPEAKNIQYF.

This clonotype was counted a few times. V gene TRBV25-1 combines with J gene TRBJ2-1; TRBD2 aligns across 12 bases. V shed 3 bases, J shed 9 bases, and the junction held 6 bases outside the gene matches. The CDR3 is 15 amino acids. Germline V gives CDR1 MGHDK, CDR2 SYGVNS. The CDR3 loop reads CASSDSTSGGREQFF. Written as DNA, the CDR3 is TGTGCCAGCAGTGATTCGACTAGCGGGGGCCGTGAGCAGTTCTTC.

This clonotype was picked up a small number of times. This chain links TRBV5-4 with TRBJ2-3; D is possibly TRBD1 (7 bases). Germline assignment: CDR1 SGHNT and CDR2 YYREEE (reference sequence). Trimming cost V 3 bases and J 0 bases, with 17 bases left between them. The CDR3 is made up of 17 amino acids. The CDR3 bases are TGTGCCAGCAGCTCAAAGATCGCGGGACAGAGCACAGATACGCAGTATTTT. Its translation is CASSSKIAGQSTDTQYF.

V gene TRBV7-8 combines with J gene TRBJ2-5; TRBD1 might be the D (6 bases). V lost 5 bases and J lost 2, with 12 bases in between. The germline gives CDR1 SGHVS, CDR2 FQNEAQ. The CDR3 sequence is 14 residues long. CDR3 nucleotides: TGTGCCAGCAGCATAGGACAGACTCAAGAGACCCAGTACTTC. This codes for CASSIGQTQETQYF.

This clonotype was seen a handful of times. The genes are TRBV5-6 and TRBJ2-5, with 8 bases identical to TRBD1. The CDR3 is 15 amino acids. The germline gives CDR1 SGHDT, CDR2 YYEEEE. The ends lost 3 bases at V and 2 bases at J; junction bases unmatched: 6. CDR3 sequence reads: CASSWDGQGQETQYF. The CDR3 DNA sequence: TGTGCCAGCAGCTGGGATGGACAGGGACAAGAGACCCAGTACTTC.

This clonotype was seen ten or more times. The rearrangement links TRBV5-1 to TRBJ1-2; TRBD1 might be the D (6 bases). Germline CDR1 is SGHRS and CDR2 is YFSETQ. The CDR3 spans 12 residues. V was clipped by 4 bases and J by 8 bases, with 12 bases between them. The CDR3 bases are TGCGCCAGCAGCCCCGGGGGGCACGGCTACACCTTC. Amino acids: CASSPGGHGYTF.

This clonotype was counted at least ten times. The gene calls are TRBV6-2 or TRBV6-3 and TRBJ2-7, with a tentative D call TRBD2 (6 bases). Deletions cut 2 bases from V and 2 bases from J, with 19 bases between. Germline V gene lookup returns CDR1 MNHEY and CDR2 SVGEGT. The CDR3 consists of 17 residues. The CDR3 is CASSYPFGLRSTYEQYF. The CDR3 DNA follows: TGTGCCAGCAGTTACCCATTCGGACTACGAAGCACCTACGAGCAGTACTTC.

V is TRBV12-3 or TRBV12-4 and J is TRBJ2-7; D gene uncertain. Trimming removed 3 bases from V and 3 bases from J, with 9 bases in between. The CDR3 covers 13 residues. The CDR3 reads CASSFSLNYEQYF. The CDR3 DNA reads as TGTGCCAGCAGTTTCAGTCTGAACTACGAGCAGTACTTC.

This clonotype has more than one count but fewer than ten. This chain connects TRBV20-1 to TRBJ2-3; possible D gene TRBD2, 5 bases. The CDR3 extends over 16 amino acids. Germline loops: CDR1 DFQATT, CDR2 SNEGSKA (reference sequence). Between the trimmed V and J ends, which lost 0 bases and 0 bases, there was a span of 13 bases. The CDR3 sequence: CSARDPAGPSTDTQYF. CDR3 in DNA: TGCAGTGCTAGAGATCCCGCGGGCCCTAGCACAGATACGCAGTATTTT.

This clonotype was found a few times. This sequence joins TRBV7-9 and TRBJ1-1; 7 positions match TRBD1. The germline V gene has CDR1 SEHNR and CDR2 FQNEAQ (reference sequence). Trimming cost V 2 bases and J 9 bases; bases outside gene matches: 12. CDR3 length: 15 residues. In nucleotides, the CDR3 is TGTGCCAGCAGCTTAACGGGACAGTCCCAATCCAAAGCTTTCTTT. Its protein is CASSLTGQSQSKAFF.

The rearrangement links TRBV5-5 to TRBJ1-1; no reliable D call. V lost 0 bases to trimming and J lost 2 bases, with 17 bases between them. The CDR3 is 17 residues long. The germline gives CDR1 SGHKS, CDR2 YYEKEE (reference sequence). CDR3 DNA: TGTGCCAGCAGCTTGGCCTCCCGGAGTCTCCTAAACACTGAAGCTTTCTTT. Amino acid sequence: CASSLASRSLLNTEAFF.

This clonotype has at least ten counts. DNA of the CDR3: TGTGCCAGCAGTGAAGTCCGGGCGTCAGATACGCAGTATTTT. Translated, it gives CASSEVRASDTQYF. This chain links TRBV2 with TRBJ2-3; D call uncertain. This CDR3 region has 14 residues. CDR1 SNHLY and CDR2 FYNNEI come from the germline V gene. V lost 1 base, J lost 4 bases, and 9 bases lay in between. Filled out from reference TRBV2 and TRBJ2-3, the complete variable domain reads EPEVTQTPSHQVTQMGQEVILRCVPISNHLYFYWYRQILGQKVEFLVSFYNNEISEKSEIFDDQFSVERPDGSNFTLKIRSTKLEDSAMYFCASSEVRASDTQYFGPGTRLTVL.

The sample holds many counts of this clonotype. V usage is TRBV14 and J usage is TRBJ2-5, with TRBD1 matching over 7 bases. The V gene end was trimmed by 6 bases and the J gene end by 1 base; junction bases not matched to a gene: 17. CDR1 is SGHDN, CDR2 FVKESK, per germline. The CDR3 sequence is 18 residues long. Written as DNA, the CDR3 is TGTGCCAGCAGTCCGAAGCGTACGACAGGGAGAGTCCAAGAGACCCAGTACTTC. Translated, it gives CASSPKRTTGRVQETQYF.